This is a list of T cell receptor beta chains from one sample in a study of shared clonotypes between healthy human individuals. Sequencing was performed with immunoSEQ multiplex PCR; in TCRdb, only in-frame clones are kept and a portion is missing. This table has around 690,000 clones, about 92% appearing once. Sequencing input: memory CD8+ T cells from PBMCs. Source of these receptors: a man in his late teens or twenties in good health. Some clones in this sample may be carry-over from other donors' samples. CDR3s leave out the opening cysteine and the closing phenylalanine or tryptophan. Size is stated for part of the rows, as once, few or many counts, or as a class when the clone is expanded.

ASFSGLAGERNEQF | TRBV2 | . | TRBJ2-1
ASSDRAGETQY | TRBV6-4 | . | TRBJ2-5
ASSFWDRESGANVLT | TRBV5-1 | . | TRBJ2-6
SVPLKVPNEQF | TRBV29-1 | once | TRBJ2-1
ASKRWLASTDTQY | TRBV28 | . | TRBJ2-3
ASSFQGISTDTQY | TRBV28 | . | TRBJ2-3
ASSQVTVDRLNTEAF | TRBV4-1 | . | TRBJ1-1
ASSQGLAGSYEQY | TRBV4-3 | . | TRBJ2-7
ASSATGSTGELF | TRBV9 | . | TRBJ2-2
ASSPATILAGNEQF | TRBV11-3 | . | TRBJ2-1
ASSLFQGTGNTIY | TRBV11-2 | . | TRBJ1-3
ASSWETSGSTDTQY | TRBV5-6 | once | TRBJ2-3
ASSPDGSSYEQY | TRBV7-2 | . | TRBJ2-7
ASSLASAGRSYNEQF | TRBV7-6 | . | TRBJ2-1
ASRGRGLDTQY | TRBV6-5 | . | TRBJ2-3
ASSLSQGTLAYEQY | TRBV27 | . | TRBJ2-7
ASSLNRGGLDEQY | TRBV11-2 | . | TRBJ2-7
ASSPEQGYAEAF | TRBV4-1 | . | TRBJ1-1
ASLVSYGEKLF | TRBV2 | . | TRBJ1-4
ASSFLDPNTEAF | TRBV28 | . | TRBJ1-1
ASRISYGYT | TRBV5-7 | . | TRBJ1-2
ASSFQSRDGYT | TRBV6-6 | . | TRBJ1-2
ASSLSPALWGETQY | TRBV27 | . | TRBJ2-5
AIRGGRADTQY | TRBV10-3 | . | TRBJ2-3
ASSLTRDNEQY | TRBV7-9 | . | TRBJ2-7
AWSGAVGGPNTEAF | TRBV30 | . | TRBJ1-1
ASSRQRAVSGNTIY | TRBV4-1 | . | TRBJ1-3
ASSLNGASNQPQH | TRBV5-1 | . | TRBJ1-5
ATSRGRDSRQERGYT | TRBV15 | . | TRBJ1-2